This T cell receptor beta chain was documented in a study of regulatory T cells in long-lasting Graves disease. Findings and limits, study-wide: Possibly, accuracy suffered from the small sample size.

This clonotype was detected many times. Its antigen is unidentified. This CDR3 contains 17 residues. The ends lost 4 bases at V and 3 bases at J; junction bases unmatched: 13. Germline V gene data show CDR1 as SGHKS and CDR2 as YYEKEE (reference sequence). Arm-PCR with iRepertoire HTBI primers amplified the CDR3 regions for these TCR beta libraries. TCRdb processed the multiplex PCR reads anew with MiXCR; each CDR3 protein has one entry. Of around 250,000 distinct CDR3 sequences detected, 20% appear once; the ten largest clones hold about 15%. Noted time point: newly diagnosed GD, antithyroid drugs for less than 3 months. PBMC RNA served as the TCR library source.

The chain joins TRBV5-5 to TRBJ2-1, with 7 bases identical to TRBD2. The sequencing here drew on peripheral blood mononuclear cells (PBMCs), taken at new diagnosis, from a patient treated with antithyroid drugs. This receptor was taken from a female donor with Graves disease. Written as DNA, the CDR3 is TGTGCCAGCAGCCAAGACCCGACTAGCTCCTACTACAATGAGCAGTTCTTC. It codes for CASSQDPTSSYYNEQFF.